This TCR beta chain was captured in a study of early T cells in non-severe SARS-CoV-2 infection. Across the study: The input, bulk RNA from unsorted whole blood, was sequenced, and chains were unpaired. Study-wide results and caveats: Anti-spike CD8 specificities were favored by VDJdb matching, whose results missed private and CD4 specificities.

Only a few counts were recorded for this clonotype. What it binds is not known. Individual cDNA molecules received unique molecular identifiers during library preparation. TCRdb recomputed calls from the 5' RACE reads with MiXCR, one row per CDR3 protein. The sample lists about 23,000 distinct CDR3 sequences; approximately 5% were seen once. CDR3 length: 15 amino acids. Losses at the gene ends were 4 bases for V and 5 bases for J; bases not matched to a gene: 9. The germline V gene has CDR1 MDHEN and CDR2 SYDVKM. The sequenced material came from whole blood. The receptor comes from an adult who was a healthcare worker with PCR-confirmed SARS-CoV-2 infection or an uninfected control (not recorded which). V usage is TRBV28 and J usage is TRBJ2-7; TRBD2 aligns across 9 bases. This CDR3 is CASSSPGTSPDEQYF. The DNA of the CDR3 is TGTGCCAGCAGTTCCCCCGGGACTAGCCCAGACGAGCAGTACTTC.